A selection of T cell receptor beta chains follows, all from one sample in a study of cytomegalovirus exposure and HLA in healthy donors. Assay used: immunoSEQ multiplex PCR; TCRdb lists only in-frame clones, some missing. This table has roughly 220,000 clones, 65% to 80% appearing once. Material for sequencing was PBMCs. The source is a man aged 50 or older in good health and CMV-seronegative. Both conserved end residues are part of each CDR3. The order of the fields is V gene, J gene, D gene, CDR3 protein. D genes are given only for firm matches.

V gene: TRBV28; J gene: TRBJ1-2; D gene: TRBD1; CDR3 protein: CASSLLGTGGDSNYGYTF
V gene: TRBV6-5; J gene: TRBJ1-5; D gene: TRBD1; CDR3 protein: CASKPDRGNQPQHF
V gene: TRBV6-5; J gene: TRBJ2-1; D gene: TRBD2; CDR3 protein: CASSYEGTSNNEQFF
V gene: TRBV21-1; J gene: TRBJ1-2; D gene: .; CDR3 protein: CASSTRDREKDYGYTF
V gene: TRBV4-2; J gene: TRBJ2-2; D gene: .; CDR3 protein: CASRRDSTTGELFF
V gene: TRBV14; J gene: TRBJ2-1; D gene: .; CDR3 protein: CASSQSRDIDGNEQFF
V gene: TRBV18; J gene: TRBJ2-1; D gene: TRBD2; CDR3 protein: CASSPPASSGRNEQFF
V gene: TRBV6-5; J gene: TRBJ1-1; D gene: TRBD1; CDR3 protein: CASRVDRARTEAFF
V gene: TRBV2; J gene: TRBJ2-5; D gene: .; CDR3 protein: CASTIEETQYF
V gene: TRBV19; J gene: TRBJ2-2; D gene: TRBD2; CDR3 protein: CASSIRTSGNTGELFF
V gene: TRBV4-1; J gene: TRBJ2-1; D gene: TRBD2; CDR3 protein: CASRQTFSGINEQFF
V gene: TRBV5-4; J gene: TRBJ2-1; D gene: TRBD1; CDR3 protein: CASSPPQTGVYNEQFF
V gene: TRBV28; J gene: TRBJ1-1; D gene: TRBD1; CDR3 protein: CASSPPGGTEAFF
V gene: TRBV27; J gene: TRBJ2-7; D gene: .; CDR3 protein: CASSLMGHYEQYF
V gene: TRBV2; J gene: TRBJ1-2; D gene: .; CDR3 protein: CASSDFFTGPYTF
V gene: TRBV30; J gene: TRBJ2-5; D gene: .; CDR3 protein: CAWSLGQGGKETQYF
V gene: TRBV18; J gene: TRBJ1-5; D gene: .; CDR3 protein: CASSPGGVSNQPQHF
V gene: TRBV6-1; J gene: TRBJ1-2; D gene: .; CDR3 protein: CASGGGQNYGYTF
V gene: TRBV7-2; J gene: TRBJ2-7; D gene: TRBD2; CDR3 protein: CASSLAIGLAGSSYEQYF
V gene: TRBV6-6; J gene: TRBJ2-7; D gene: TRBD1; CDR3 protein: CASVGTDTYEQYF
V gene: TRBV19; J gene: TRBJ2-1; D gene: .; CDR3 protein: CASSIGGITYNEQFF
V gene: TRBV30; J gene: TRBJ2-1; D gene: .; CDR3 protein: CAWSVGSSSYNEQFF
V gene: TRBV2; J gene: TRBJ2-7; D gene: TRBD1; CDR3 protein: CATTKGGQENEQYF
V gene: TRBV7-9; J gene: TRBJ2-1; D gene: TRBD1; CDR3 protein: CASSLGFGTGGYNEQFF
V gene: TRBV27; J gene: TRBJ2-7; D gene: .; CDR3 protein: CASSPARAREQYF
V gene: TRBV5-1; J gene: TRBJ2-5; D gene: .; CDR3 protein: CASSLARISGETQYF
V gene: TRBV6-5; J gene: TRBJ1-4; D gene: .; CDR3 protein: CASSYSGGQEKLFF
V gene: TRBV27; J gene: TRBJ1-2; D gene: TRBD1; CDR3 protein: CASRSGTGGNYGYTF
V gene: TRBV30; J gene: TRBJ2-1; D gene: .; CDR3 protein: CAWSVGASVNEQFF
V gene: TRBV28; J gene: TRBJ2-1; D gene: TRBD2; CDR3 protein: CATGLAGGPNEQFF
V gene: TRBV18; J gene: TRBJ2-3; D gene: .; CDR3 protein: CASSGSQDTQYF
V gene: TRBV19; J gene: TRBJ1-5; D gene: .; CDR3 protein: CASSIRDGANQPQHF
V gene: TRBV19; J gene: TRBJ2-5; D gene: .; CDR3 protein: CASGRGLEETQYF
V gene: TRBV6-5; J gene: TRBJ2-5; D gene: .; CDR3 protein: CASSGYRGETQYF
V gene: TRBV6-5; J gene: TRBJ2-1; D gene: TRBD2; CDR3 protein: CASSYEGGPFDWFF
V gene: TRBV28; J gene: TRBJ2-7; D gene: TRBD1; CDR3 protein: CAHRGTGTYEQYF
V gene: TRBV28; J gene: TRBJ2-5; D gene: TRBD2; CDR3 protein: CASNGLAGGGETQYF
V gene: TRBV10-3; J gene: TRBJ2-4; D gene: TRBD1; CDR3 protein: CAISESFGTGGKNIQYF
V gene: TRBV11-3; J gene: TRBJ2-2; D gene: .; CDR3 protein: CASSLGTTGELFF
V gene: TRBV9; J gene: TRBJ2-3; D gene: .; CDR3 protein: CASSPRAGQIIDTQYF
V gene: TRBV7-9; J gene: TRBJ1-1; D gene: .; CDR3 protein: CASSFVGGVGSEAFF
V gene: TRBV28; J gene: TRBJ1-1; D gene: TRBD1; CDR3 protein: CASSSTGQGGNTEAFF
V gene: TRBV6-5; J gene: TRBJ2-1; D gene: .; CDR3 protein: CASSYSRTQGMSEQFF
V gene: TRBV5-1; J gene: TRBJ2-2; D gene: TRBD2; CDR3 protein: CATLAGTNTGELFF
V gene: TRBV27; J gene: TRBJ2-4; D gene: TRBD1; CDR3 protein: CASRQGGTKNIQYF
V gene: TRBV28; J gene: TRBJ2-7; D gene: TRBD1; CDR3 protein: CASSLTGGQTYEQYF
V gene: TRBV5-4; J gene: TRBJ2-1; D gene: TRBD2; CDR3 protein: CASSLGAGVSSYNEQFF
V gene: TRBV5-1; J gene: TRBJ2-3; D gene: .; CDR3 protein: CASSLGRGVASTDTQYF
V gene: TRBV27; J gene: TRBJ1-2; D gene: .; CDR3 protein: CASSLSPETASYGYTF
V gene: TRBV30; J gene: TRBJ2-5; D gene: TRBD1; CDR3 protein: CAWSSGTGLRETQYF
V gene: TRBV7-3; J gene: TRBJ2-2; D gene: .; CDR3 protein: CASTWGTGQNTGELFF
V gene: TRBV27; J gene: TRBJ1-5; D gene: .; CDR3 protein: CASSLNRAGNQPQHF
V gene: TRBV5-4; J gene: TRBJ2-5; D gene: TRBD2; CDR3 protein: CASTAGGDLQETQYF
V gene: TRBV19; J gene: TRBJ1-3; D gene: TRBD1; CDR3 protein: CASRFAGGGNTIYF
V gene: TRBV15; J gene: TRBJ2-1; D gene: .; CDR3 protein: CATSPRDGRGNEQFF
V gene: TRBV9; J gene: TRBJ2-1; D gene: TRBD2; CDR3 protein: CASSGRTSGRIAYNEQFF
V gene: TRBV4-1; J gene: TRBJ2-7; D gene: .; CDR3 protein: CASSQGAGPTYEQYF